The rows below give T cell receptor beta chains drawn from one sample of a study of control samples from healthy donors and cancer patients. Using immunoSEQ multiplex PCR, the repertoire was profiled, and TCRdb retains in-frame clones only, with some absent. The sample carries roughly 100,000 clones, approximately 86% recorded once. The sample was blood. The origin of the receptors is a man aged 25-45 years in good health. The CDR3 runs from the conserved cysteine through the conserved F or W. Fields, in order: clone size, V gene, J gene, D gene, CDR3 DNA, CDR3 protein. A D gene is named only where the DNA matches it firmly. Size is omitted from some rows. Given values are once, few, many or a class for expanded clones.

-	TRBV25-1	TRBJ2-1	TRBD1	TGTGCCAGCAGCCGGGACAGGGCCTCGTATGAGCAGTTCTTC	CASSRDRASYEQFF
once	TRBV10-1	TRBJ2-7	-	TGCGCCAGCAGCCCCGGGACTTACTACGAGCAGTACTTC	CASSPGTYYEQYF
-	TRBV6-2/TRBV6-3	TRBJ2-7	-	TGTGCCAGCAGTGGGGGGAATAATGAGCAGTACTTC	CASSGGNNEQYF
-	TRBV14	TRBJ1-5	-	TGTGCCAGCAGCCAAGGGGGCTTCAAGCCCCAGCATTTT	CASSQGGFKPQHF
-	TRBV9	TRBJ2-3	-	TGTGCCAGCAGCGTAGACGGGGGAAGCACAGATACGCAGTATTTT	CASSVDGGSTDTQYF
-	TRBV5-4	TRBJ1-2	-	TGTGCCACACACTCGGGGAGAGGAGCCTATGGCTACACCTTC	CATHSGRGAYGYTF
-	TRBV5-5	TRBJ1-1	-	TGTGCCAGCAGCTTGTCTCCTAGGGGGGCTGAAGCTTTCTTT	CASSLSPRGAEAFF
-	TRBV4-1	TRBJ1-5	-	TGCGCCAGCAGCCAATTTCTGGGGGTTAATCAGCCCCAGCATTTT	CASSQFLGVNQPQHF
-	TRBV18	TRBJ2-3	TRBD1	TGTGCCAGCTCCCTAAACCGGGACAGGGGCACAGATACGCAGTATTTT	CASSLNRDRGTDTQYF
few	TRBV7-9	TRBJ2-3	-	TGTGCCAGCAGCCCGTGGTTGGGCAGGGACCACACAGATACGCAGTATTTT	CASSPWLGRDHTDTQYF
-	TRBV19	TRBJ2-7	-	TGTGCCAGTAGTACAGAGGGATCCGAGCAGTACTTC	CASSTEGSEQYF
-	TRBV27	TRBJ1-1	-	TGTGCCAGCAGTTCCCCCAATAAGGCTCGGTGGACTGAAGCTTTCTTT	CASSSPNKARWTEAFF
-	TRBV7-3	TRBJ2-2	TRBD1	TGTGCCAGCAGCTTAGGACAGGCGAACACCGGGGAGCTGTTTTTT	CASSLGQANTGELFF
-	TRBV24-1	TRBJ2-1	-	TGTGCCACCAGTGCAGCTAGCTCGAGGTATGAGCAGTTCTTC	CATSAASSRYEQFF
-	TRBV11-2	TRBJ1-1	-	TGTGCCAGCAGCTTAGTGGGGTTTTTTTCTCCCACTGAAGCTTTCTTT	CASSLVGFFSPTEAFF
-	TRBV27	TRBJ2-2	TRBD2	TGTGCCAGCAGTTTCGGGACTACCACCGGGGAGCTGTTTTTT	CASSFGTTTGELFF